This T cell receptor (beta chain) appears in the sequencing data of a study of cytomegalovirus exposure and HLA in healthy donors. Points on this clone: Its antigen is unidentified.

Primers: 60 Vbeta forward and 13 Jbeta reverse. Here immunoSEQ multiplex PCR was the method, and the copy in TCRdb shows in-frame clones only, minus some. The table for this sample gives roughly 64,000 clones. Study results and limitations: Follow-up analysis later connected one missense variant in DCLRE1C with trimming of TCR beta V- and J-genes. According to the study, around 150 TCR beta chains were cytomegalovirus-associated. Highly shared sequence variants in one cluster were likely a sequencing artifact.

Sequenced material: PBMCs. This clonotype was sampled from a woman aged 18-29 years in good health and CMV-seronegative.

The CDR3 nucleotides are TGTGCCGGTACGGACAGGTTCGTTGGCTACACCTTC. Translating gives CAGTDRFVGYTF. This rearrangement joins TRBV6-1 to TRBJ1-2; 7 bases map to TRBD1. Trimming at V came to 11 bases and at J to 7 bases, leaving 10 bases not matched to a gene. Germline V gene data show CDR1 as MNHNS and CDR2 as SASEGT. The CDR3 extends over 12 amino acids.